This T cell receptor (beta chain) was identified in a study of T cells in Graves' hyperthyroidism and ophthalmopathy. Study results and caveats: With a median lead of roughly 6.2 months before onset, the model predicted ophthalmopathy. Ophthalmopathy was separated from stable hyperthyroidism by a 13 V-J model. Blood also held most thyroid clonotypes expanded beyond 0.001.

As regards this clonotype: What it binds is unknown.

Not enrolled were patients with uncontrolled infection, other autoimmune disease, pregnancy or lactation. Trimming cost V 1 base and J 3 bases, with 10 bases left between them. This CDR3 has 14 amino acids. Germline lookup yields CDR1 SGHKS and CDR2 YYEKEE (reference sequence). RNA transcripts yielded amplified TCR beta CDR3 regions. First-round RT-PCR targeting the TCR CDR3 was performed with the HTBI primer set. TCRdb used MiXCR to reprocess the multiplex PCR reads, holding one entry per CDR3 protein. The sample consists of a few hundred thousand distinct CDR3 sequences, less than 15% of them appearing once.

What was sequenced was blood. This sequence originates from a man aged 30 to 45 with Graves' hyperthyroidism that later progressed to Graves' ophthalmopathy. The chain links TRBV5-5 to TRBJ1-1; unclear D gene. The CDR3 coding sequence is TGTGCCAGCAGCTTGTCTGGGTCGTACACTGAAGCTTTCTTT. It is translated as CASSLSGSYTEAFF. The whole variable domain, remainder taken from reference TRBV5-5 and TRBJ1-1, is DAGVTQSPTHLIKTRGQQVTLRCSPISGHKSVSWYQQVLGQGPQFIFQYYEKEERGRGNFPDRFSARQFPNYSSELNVNALLLGDSALYLCASSLSGSYTEAFFGQGTRLTVV.